This TCR beta chain was documented in a study of CD8 T cells in ankylosing spondylitis. The CDR3 covers 13 residues. The V gene lost 1 base and the J gene lost 5 bases, with 7 bases spanning the gap. Germline CDR1 is SGDLS and CDR2 is YYNGEE. Quantitative 5'-RACE with molecular barcodes generated TCR beta libraries. TCRdb passed the 5' RACE reads through MiXCR, listing each CDR3 protein once. The table shows 750,000 to 850,000 distinct CDR3 sequences, with about an eighth occurring only once. Overall study results and limits: Several highly homologous variants formed a TCR beta motif that appeared characteristic of ankylosing spondylitis blood.

This clonotype was seen a few times. Its antigen is still unknown. The source is a male donor with ankylosing spondylitis. V and J are TRBV9 and TRBJ2-1, with no clear D. The specimen sequenced was blood, either unsorted or a sorted T cell fraction (not recorded which). Written as DNA, the CDR3 is TGTGCCAGCAGCGTATCTTCTGACAATGAGCAGTTCTTC. Protein product: CASSVSSDNEQFF.